This TCR beta chain was documented in a study of memory CD4+ T cells and cytomegalovirus serostatus (dated by TCRdb to about 2019). Looking at the study overall: A total of some 35 healthy Belgian adults, of whom 9 were CMV seropositive and about 24 were CMV seronegative, were included in the cohort. To replicate a published TCR-based CMV serostatus classifier, the study sequenced CD4+ memory TCRbeta repertoires from a Belgian cohort whose cytomegalovirus serostatus was known. Here is what the overall study found, with its caveats: Of 150 to 200 previously reported CMV-associated TCRbeta sequences, approximately 70 appeared in the CD4+ memory repertoires, each in one to five individuals. The results were interpreted as suggesting that the CMV-associated TCR signature is mostly present in the CD4+ memory repertoire. The original-framework classifier achieved a median bootstrapped AUC of approximately 0.94 with a 95% CI of 0.76-1.00 on the Belgian cohort. For CMV serostatus prediction, a median bootstrapped AUC of roughly 0.94 was reached with the original framework, and a median bootstrapped AUC of about 0.9 was reached with a US-trained random forest. Unlike the original study, which covered naive and memory CD4+ and CD8+ populations, the Belgian study sequenced only CD4+CD45RO+ memory cells.

The Quick-DNA Microprep Kit was used to extract genomic DNA from the sorted cells. Amplification of TCRbeta DNA was done with the immunoSEQ hsTCRbeta kit, following the protocol from the manufacturer. An Illumina MiSeq instrument was used to sequence the TCRbeta libraries. The source study handled its data this way. Once out-of-frame sequences had been removed, 2,204,828 distinct TCRbeta sequences were left, which works out to an average of roughly 64,000 per individual. Each individual was scored by the count of 150 to 200 previously reported CMV-associated TCRbeta sequences and the total productive distinct TCRbeta count. A beta-binomial model was reimplemented in Python, and scikit-learn random forests with default parameters were trained on US cohort data. Classifier performance on the Belgian cohort was reported as the median AUC with percentile confidence intervals calculated over 10,000 bootstrap iterations. Here the immuneACCESS table is served through TCRdb, limited to in-frame sequences with V and J called. Missing clones are a known gap in these copies; in checked studies unresolved V genes cover under half, and the rest lacks a known reason. The DNA was the basis for D and trimming; V, J and clone size are from that table. For this sample there are over 65,000 clones; 70% to 80% appear just once. Roughly 4.7% of the sample goes to the ten largest clones.

The CDR3 runs 14 amino acids, cysteine and phenylalanine included. The CDR3 DNA has 42 bases and is translated from base 1. Based on the germline V gene (reference sequence), the CDR1 and CDR2 sequences are SEHNR and FQNEAQ. The trim is 5 bases for V and 0 bases for J, with a gap of 9 bases between the germline ends. On this clone itself: Its specific antigen is unknown. Base qualities were left out, and no much larger clone turns up one base away.

A FACSAria II was used to sort memory CD4+ T cells, defined as single viable CD3+CD4+CD8-CD45RO+ cells. CMV serostatus was determined with a Roche Elecsys assay detecting serum IgG against CMV pp150, pp28, p38 and p52. Following thawing, total CD4+ T cells were enriched through positive selection using CD4 magnetic microbeads. Samples originated from another study that specifically interrogated the CD4+ T cell memory repertoire. Following standard operating procedures, peripheral blood mononuclear cells were isolated and cryopreserved, while serum was kept at -80 degrees C. CD3-PerCP (BW264/56), CD4-APC (RPA-T4), CD45RO-PE (UCHT1) and CD8-Pacific Orange (3B5) antibodies were used for staining, and non-viable cells were excluded with Sytox blue.

Sequences were obtained from memory CD4+ T cells from blood. This receptor chain uses TRBV7-9 and TRBJ2-3; the D segment cannot be called with confidence. The clonotype originates from an adult in good health and CMV-seropositive. The CDR3 region reads CASSRQSSTDTQYF. The base sequence is TGTGCCAGCAGCCGACAATCTAGCACAGATACGCAGTATTTT.